This T cell receptor beta chain was retrieved from a study of patients and donors after allogeneic stem cell transplantation. The CDR3 is made up of 15 amino acids. Germline V lookup: CDR1 SEHNR, CDR2 FQNEAQ (reference sequence). The ends were cut back, 4 bases at V and 5 bases at J, with 17 bases in the middle. TCRdb independently ran MiXCR on the RT-PCR reads; one entry per CDR3 protein. The table shows about 11,000 distinct CDR3 sequences, with roughly a fifth occurring only once. The source is a human donor who was either an allogeneic HSCT recipient or a stem cell or donor lymphocyte infusion donor (not recorded which). It is not recorded whose cells these are; they may come from a transplant donor. V gene TRBV7-9 combines with J gene TRBJ2-5; D is possibly TRBD1 (5 bases). The sample taken for sequencing was blood, either unsorted or a sorted T cell fraction (not recorded which). In DNA form, the CDR3 reads TGTGCCAGCAGCTCGACCCAGGGCGTGGGGGAGACCCAGTACTTC. Protein product: CASSSTQGVGETQYF.